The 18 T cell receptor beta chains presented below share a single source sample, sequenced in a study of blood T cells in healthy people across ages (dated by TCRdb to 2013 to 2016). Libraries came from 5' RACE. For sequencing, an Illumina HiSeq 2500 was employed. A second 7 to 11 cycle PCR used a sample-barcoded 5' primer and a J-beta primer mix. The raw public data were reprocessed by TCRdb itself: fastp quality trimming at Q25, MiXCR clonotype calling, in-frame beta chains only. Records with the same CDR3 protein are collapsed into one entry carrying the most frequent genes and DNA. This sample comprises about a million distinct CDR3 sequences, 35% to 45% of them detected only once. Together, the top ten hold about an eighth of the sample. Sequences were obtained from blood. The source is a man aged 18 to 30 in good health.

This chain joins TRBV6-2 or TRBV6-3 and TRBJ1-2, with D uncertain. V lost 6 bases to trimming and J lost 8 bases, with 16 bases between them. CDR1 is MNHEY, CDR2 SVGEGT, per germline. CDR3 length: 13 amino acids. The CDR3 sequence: CASSRTVEGGYTF. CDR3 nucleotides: TGTGCCAGCAGCCGAACAGTCGAGGGCGGCTACACCTTC.

This CDR3 reads CASSARQGVETNEKLFF. The CDR3 nucleotides are TGTGCCAGCAGCGCCCGACAGGGTGTGGAAACTAATGAAAAACTGTTTTTT. The genes are TRBV9 and TRBJ1-4; 7 bases match TRBD1. From germline, CDR1 is SGDLS and CDR2 YYNGEE. CDR3 size: 17 residues. The ends lost 3 bases at V and 1 base at J; junction bases unmatched: 9.

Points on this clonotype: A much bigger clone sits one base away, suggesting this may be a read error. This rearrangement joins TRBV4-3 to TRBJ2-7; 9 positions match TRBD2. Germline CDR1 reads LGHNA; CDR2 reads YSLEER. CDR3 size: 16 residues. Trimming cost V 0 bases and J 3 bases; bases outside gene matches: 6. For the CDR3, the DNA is TGCGCCAGCAGCCAAGATAGCCTAGCGGGGAACTACGAGCAGTACTTC. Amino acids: CASSQDSLAGNYEQYF.

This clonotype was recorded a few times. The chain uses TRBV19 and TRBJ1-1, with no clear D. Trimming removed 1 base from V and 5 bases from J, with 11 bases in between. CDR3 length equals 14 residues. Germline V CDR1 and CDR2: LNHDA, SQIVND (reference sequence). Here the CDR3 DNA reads TGTGCCAGTAGTATAGGTGGGGTTCGGACTGAAGCTTTCTTT. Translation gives CASSIGGVRTEAFF.

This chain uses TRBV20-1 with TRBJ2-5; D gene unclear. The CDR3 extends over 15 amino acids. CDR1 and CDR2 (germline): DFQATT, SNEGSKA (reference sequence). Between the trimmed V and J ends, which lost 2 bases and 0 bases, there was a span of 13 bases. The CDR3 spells CSARKGVEYQETQYF. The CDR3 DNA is TGCAGTGCTAGAAAGGGTGTGGAATACCAAGAGACCCAGTACTTC.

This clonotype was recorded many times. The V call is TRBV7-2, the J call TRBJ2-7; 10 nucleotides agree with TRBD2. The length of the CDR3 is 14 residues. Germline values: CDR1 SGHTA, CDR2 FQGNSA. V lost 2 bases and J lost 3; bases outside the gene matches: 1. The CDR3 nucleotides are TGTGCCAGCAGCTTAACTAGCGGGGACTACGAGCAGTACTTC. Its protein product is CASSLTSGDYEQYF.

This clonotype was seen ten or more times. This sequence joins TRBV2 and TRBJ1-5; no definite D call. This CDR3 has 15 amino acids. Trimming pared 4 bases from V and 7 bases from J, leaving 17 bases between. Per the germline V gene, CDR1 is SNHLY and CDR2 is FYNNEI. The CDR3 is CASSAGNPYIQPQHF. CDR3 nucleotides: TGTGCCAGCAGTGCCGGGAACCCATATATCCAGCCCCAGCATTTT.

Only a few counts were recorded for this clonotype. The DNA for the CDR3 is TGCAGTGCTAGGGCAACAGGGAGCCCCGGGGAGCTGTTTTTT. Translated, it gives CSARATGSPGELFF. The genes are TRBV20-1 and TRBJ2-2; D might be TRBD1 (6 bases). The germline gives CDR1 DFQATT, CDR2 SNEGSKA (reference sequence). The germline V and J ends were trimmed by 3 bases and 6 bases, with 14 bases remaining between them. CDR3 length equals 14 residues.

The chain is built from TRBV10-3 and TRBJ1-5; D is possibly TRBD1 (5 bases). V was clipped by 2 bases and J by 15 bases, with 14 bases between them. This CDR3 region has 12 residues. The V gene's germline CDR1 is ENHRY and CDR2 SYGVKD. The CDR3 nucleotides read TGTGCCATCAGTGAGCAGGACAACTCGCGGCATTTT. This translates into CAISEQDNSRHF.

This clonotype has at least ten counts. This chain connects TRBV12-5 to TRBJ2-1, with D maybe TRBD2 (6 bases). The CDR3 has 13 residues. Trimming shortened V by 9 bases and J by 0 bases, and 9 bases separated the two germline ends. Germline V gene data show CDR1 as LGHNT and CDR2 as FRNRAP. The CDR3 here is CASSGSSYNEQFF. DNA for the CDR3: TGTGCTAGCTCCGGGAGCTCCTACAATGAGCAGTTCTTC.

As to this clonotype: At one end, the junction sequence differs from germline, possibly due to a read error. This CDR3 is CASIPGESNQPRHF. The CDR3 DNA is TGTGCCAGCATCCCTGGGGAAAGCAATCAGCCCCGGCATTTT. The chain couples TRBV28 to TRBJ1-5; no reliable D call. The CDR3 sequence is 14 residues long. Germline CDR1 reads MDHEN; CDR2 reads SYDVKM.

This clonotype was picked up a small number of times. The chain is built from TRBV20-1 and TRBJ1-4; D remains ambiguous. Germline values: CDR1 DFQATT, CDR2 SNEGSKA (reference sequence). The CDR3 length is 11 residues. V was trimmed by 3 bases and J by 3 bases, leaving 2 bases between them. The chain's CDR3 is CSASPNEKLFF. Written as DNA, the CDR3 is TGCAGTGCTAGCCCTAATGAAAAACTGTTTTTT.

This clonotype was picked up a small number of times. CDR3 bases: TGCAGTGCTAGCGGGCAGGGGAGGGTCTACGGCTACACCTTC. Its translation: CSASGQGRVYGYTF. This chain connects TRBV20-1 to TRBJ1-2; D is perhaps TRBD1 (6 bases). The CDR3 loop spans 14 amino acids. The germline V gene has CDR1 DFQATT and CDR2 SNEGSKA (reference sequence). V was clipped by 3 bases and J by 8 bases, with 19 bases between them.

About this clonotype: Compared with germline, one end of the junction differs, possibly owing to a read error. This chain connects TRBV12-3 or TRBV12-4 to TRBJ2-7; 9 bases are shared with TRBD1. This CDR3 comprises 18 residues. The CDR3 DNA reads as TGTACCAGCAGGTCGTCCTCTCCCCGGGACAGGGTGCTGGACGAGCAGTACTTC. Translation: CTSRSSSPRDRVLDEQYF.

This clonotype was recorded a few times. The CDR3 spells CSARHSTGNTIYF. DNA for the CDR3: TGCAGTGCTCGACACTCTACTGGAAACACCATATATTTT. The chain couples TRBV20-1 to TRBJ1-3; no clear D. The CDR3 sequence is 13 residues long. Trimming pared 5 bases from V and 2 bases from J, leaving 10 bases between. Germline CDR1 and CDR2: DFQATT and SNEGSKA (reference sequence).

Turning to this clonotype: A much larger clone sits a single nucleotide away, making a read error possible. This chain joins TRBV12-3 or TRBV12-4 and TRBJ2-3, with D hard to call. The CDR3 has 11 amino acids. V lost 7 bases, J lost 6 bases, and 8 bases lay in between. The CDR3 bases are TGTGCCAGCATAACCGGGGATACGCAGTATTTT. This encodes CASITGDTQYF.

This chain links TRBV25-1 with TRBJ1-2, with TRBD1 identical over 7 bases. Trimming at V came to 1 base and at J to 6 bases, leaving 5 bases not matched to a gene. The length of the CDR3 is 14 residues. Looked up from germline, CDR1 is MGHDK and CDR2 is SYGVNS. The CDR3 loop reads CASSEFLGQNGYTF. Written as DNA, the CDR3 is TGTGCCAGCAGTGAATTTTTGGGACAGAATGGCTACACCTTC.

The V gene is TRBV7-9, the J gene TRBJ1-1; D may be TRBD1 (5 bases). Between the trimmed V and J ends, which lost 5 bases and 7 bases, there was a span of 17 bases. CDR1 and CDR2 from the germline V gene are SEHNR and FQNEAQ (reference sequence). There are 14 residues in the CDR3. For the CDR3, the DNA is TGTGCCAGCAGCCCCCCTCAGGACACCTATGAAGCTTTCTTT. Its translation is CASSPPQDTYEAFF.